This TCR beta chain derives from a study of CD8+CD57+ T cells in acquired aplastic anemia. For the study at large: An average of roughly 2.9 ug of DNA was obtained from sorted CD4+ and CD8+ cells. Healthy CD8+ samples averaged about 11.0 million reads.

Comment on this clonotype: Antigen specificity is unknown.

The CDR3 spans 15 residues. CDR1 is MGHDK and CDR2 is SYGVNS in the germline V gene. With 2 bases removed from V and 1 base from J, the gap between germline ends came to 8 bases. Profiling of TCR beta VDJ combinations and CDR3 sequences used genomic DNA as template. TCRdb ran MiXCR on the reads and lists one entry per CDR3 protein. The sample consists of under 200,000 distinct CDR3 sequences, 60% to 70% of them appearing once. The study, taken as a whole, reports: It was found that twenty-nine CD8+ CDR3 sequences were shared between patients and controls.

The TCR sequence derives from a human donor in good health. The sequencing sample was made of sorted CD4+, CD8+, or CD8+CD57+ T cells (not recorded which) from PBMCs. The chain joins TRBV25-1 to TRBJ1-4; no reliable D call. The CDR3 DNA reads TGTGCCAGCAGTGAAGATGTGGTAACTAATGAAAAACTGTTTTTT. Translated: CASSEDVVTNEKLFF.